This entry is about one T cell receptor beta chain. The antigen this receptor binds is unknown. No base qualities exist here, and no much larger clone lies one base off it. RNA was extracted using the RNeasy kit, and roughly 0.5 to 1 ug of the RNA was reverse transcribed with random hexamers. The immunoSEQ multiplex PCR assay, which covers 54 Vbeta and 13 Jbeta segments, was used to amplify TCR beta CDR3 regions. To correct PCR amplification bias, a synthetic template baseline was used for both primer optimization and computational correction. In the paper's pipeline: Reads were annotated to V, D and J genes per IMGT and analyzed with immunoSEQ Analyzer, keeping only productive sequences. To calculate clonality, Shannon entropy was normalized by log2 of the number of productive unique sequences and then subtracted from one. For each patient and control, public and private clones were evaluated within the 100 most prevalent clones. Susac-specific clones were defined as absent from healthy and MS cohorts, over a thousand published viral clones and other ImmuneACCESS disease sequences. Starting from the raw public reads, TCRdb applied fastp trimming at Q25, assembled clones with MiXCR and retained in-frame beta chains. Every CDR3 protein is listed once, alongside the most common genes and DNA of its rows. V and J calls and clone size were set by TCRdb, not the authors. The table for this sample lists a few hundred thousand distinct CDR3 sequences; 85% of them were counted only once. Roughly 0.21% of the sample rests with the top ten.

The data belong to a study of CD8 T cells in Susac syndrome (dated by TCRdb to the late 2010s). For the wider study: Repertoire sequencing was used to test whether CD8+ T cell activation and differentiation in Susac syndrome was antigen driven. CD8+ T cell repertoire clonality was compared between some 12 healthy donors, some 14 Susac syndrome patients and fewer than 19 multiple sclerosis patients.

High-throughput TCR beta sequencing profiled peripheral blood CD8+ and CD4+ T cells from healthy donors, Susac syndrome patients and multiple sclerosis patients. The multiple sclerosis controls were treatment-naive patients who had stable or active relapsing-remitting disease and met the revised McDonald criteria. Bulk CD8+ and CD4+ T cells were purified by magnetic negative isolation, whereas CD8+ TEMRA cells were enriched by FACS. Blood was collected in EDTA tubes and processed within 24 hours, with PBMCs isolated through density gradient centrifugation. PBMCs intended for TCR sequencing were cryopreserved in liquid nitrogen and thawed later in a water bath at 37 degrees C. A purity of at least 90% was achieved for sorted or isolated CD4+, CD8+ and CD8+ TEMRA cells. The paper as a whole reports these results and caveats: The study acknowledged that relatively few individuals were included in the TCR sequencing and HLA analysis.

V loses 0 bases, J loses 4 bases, and the germline ends lie 13 bases apart. Sequences SGDLS (CDR1) and YYNGEE (CDR2) are obtained from the germline V gene. Spanning cysteine to phenylalanine, the CDR3 consists of 15 amino acids. CDR3 DNA only is kept here, 45 bases in frame from base 1. Source material: CD8+ T cells from PBMCs. The chain was built from TRBV9 and TRBJ2-5; the D gene is perhaps TRBD1 or TRBD2, each of them matching over 5 bases. The sequence derives from a human donor with multiple sclerosis. The CDR3 protein sequence reads: CASSVDGGSRETQYF. The bases are TGTGCCAGCAGCGTAGATGGGGGATCGCGAGAGACCCAGTACTTC.